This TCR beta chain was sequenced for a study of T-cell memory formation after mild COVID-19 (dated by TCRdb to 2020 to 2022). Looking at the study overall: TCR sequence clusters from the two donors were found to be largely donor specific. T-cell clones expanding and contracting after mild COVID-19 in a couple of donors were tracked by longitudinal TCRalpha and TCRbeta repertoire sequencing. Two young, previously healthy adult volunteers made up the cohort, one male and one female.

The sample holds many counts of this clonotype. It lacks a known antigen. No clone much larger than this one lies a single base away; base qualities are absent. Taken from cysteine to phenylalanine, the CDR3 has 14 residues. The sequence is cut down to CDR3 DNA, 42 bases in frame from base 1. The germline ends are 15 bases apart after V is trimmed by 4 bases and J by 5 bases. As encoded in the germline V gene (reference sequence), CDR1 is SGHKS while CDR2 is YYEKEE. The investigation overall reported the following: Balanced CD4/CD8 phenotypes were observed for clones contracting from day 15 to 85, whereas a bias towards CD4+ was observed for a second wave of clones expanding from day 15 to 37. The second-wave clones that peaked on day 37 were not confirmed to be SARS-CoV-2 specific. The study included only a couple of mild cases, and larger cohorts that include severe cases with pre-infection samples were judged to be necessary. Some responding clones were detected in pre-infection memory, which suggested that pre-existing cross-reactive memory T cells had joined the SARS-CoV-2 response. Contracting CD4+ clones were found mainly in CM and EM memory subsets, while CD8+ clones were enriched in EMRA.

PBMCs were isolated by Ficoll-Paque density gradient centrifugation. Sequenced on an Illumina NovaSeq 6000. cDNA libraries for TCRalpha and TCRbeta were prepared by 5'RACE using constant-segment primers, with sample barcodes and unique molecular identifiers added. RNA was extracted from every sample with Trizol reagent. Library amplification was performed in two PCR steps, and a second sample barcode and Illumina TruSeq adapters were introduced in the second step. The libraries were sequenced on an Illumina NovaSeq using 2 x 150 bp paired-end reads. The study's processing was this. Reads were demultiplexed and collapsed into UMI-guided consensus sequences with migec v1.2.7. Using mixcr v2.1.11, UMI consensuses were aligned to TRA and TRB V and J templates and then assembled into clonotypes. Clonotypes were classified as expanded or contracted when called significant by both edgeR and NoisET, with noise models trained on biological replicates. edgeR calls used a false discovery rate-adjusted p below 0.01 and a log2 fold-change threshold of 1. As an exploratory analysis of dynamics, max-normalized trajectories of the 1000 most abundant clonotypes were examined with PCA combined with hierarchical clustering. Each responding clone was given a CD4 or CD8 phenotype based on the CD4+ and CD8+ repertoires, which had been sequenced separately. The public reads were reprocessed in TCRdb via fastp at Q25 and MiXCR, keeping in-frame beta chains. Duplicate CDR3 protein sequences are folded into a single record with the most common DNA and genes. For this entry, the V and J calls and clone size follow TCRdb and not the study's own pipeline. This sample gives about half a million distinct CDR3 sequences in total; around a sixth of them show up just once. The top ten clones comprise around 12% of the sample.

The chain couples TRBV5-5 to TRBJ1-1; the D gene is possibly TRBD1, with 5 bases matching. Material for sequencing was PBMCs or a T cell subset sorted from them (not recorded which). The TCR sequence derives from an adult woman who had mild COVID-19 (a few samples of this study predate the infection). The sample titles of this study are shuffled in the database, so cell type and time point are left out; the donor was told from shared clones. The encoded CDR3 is CASSNGDAGTEAFF. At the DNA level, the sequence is TGTGCCAGCAGCAACGGGGACGCGGGTACTGAAGCTTTCTTT.